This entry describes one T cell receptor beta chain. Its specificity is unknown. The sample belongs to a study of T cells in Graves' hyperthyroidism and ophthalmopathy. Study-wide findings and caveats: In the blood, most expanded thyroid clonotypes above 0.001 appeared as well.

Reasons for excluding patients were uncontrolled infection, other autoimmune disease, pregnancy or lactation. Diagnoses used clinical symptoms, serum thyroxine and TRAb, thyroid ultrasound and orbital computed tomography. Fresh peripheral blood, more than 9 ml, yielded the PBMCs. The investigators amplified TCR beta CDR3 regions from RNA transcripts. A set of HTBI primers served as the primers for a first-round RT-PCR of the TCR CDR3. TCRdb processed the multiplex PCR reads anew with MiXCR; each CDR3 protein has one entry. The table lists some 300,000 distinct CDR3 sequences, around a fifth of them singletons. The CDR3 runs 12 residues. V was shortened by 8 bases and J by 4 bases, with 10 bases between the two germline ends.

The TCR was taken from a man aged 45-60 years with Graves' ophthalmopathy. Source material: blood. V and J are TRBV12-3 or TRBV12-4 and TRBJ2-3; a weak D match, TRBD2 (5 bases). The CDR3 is CASGGRADTQYF. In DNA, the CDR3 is TGTGCCAGCGGAGGAAGGGCAGATACGCAGTATTTT.